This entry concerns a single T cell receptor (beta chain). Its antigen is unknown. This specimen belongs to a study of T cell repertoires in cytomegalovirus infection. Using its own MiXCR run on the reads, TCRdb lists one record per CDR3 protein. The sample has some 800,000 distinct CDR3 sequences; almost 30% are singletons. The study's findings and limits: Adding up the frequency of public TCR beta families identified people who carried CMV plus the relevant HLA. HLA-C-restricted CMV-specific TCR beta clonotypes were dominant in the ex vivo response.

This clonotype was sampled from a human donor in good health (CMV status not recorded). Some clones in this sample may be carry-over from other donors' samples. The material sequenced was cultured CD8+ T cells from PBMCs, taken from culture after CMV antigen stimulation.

The CDR3 reads CASRDLESNQPQHF. CDR3 nucleotide sequence: TGTGCCAGCAGGGACCTGGAGAGCAATCAGCCCCAGCATTTT. The chain carries TRBV28 and TRBJ1-5; D not certain. V gave up 6 bases and J gave up 1 base, with 10 bases separating them. The CDR3 runs 14 residues. Germline loops: CDR1 MDHEN, CDR2 SYDVKM.